This T cell receptor beta chain was documented in a study of blood T cell repertoires in COVID-19. Study details: T cells, B-cell-depleted T cells, or PBMCs supplied cDNA or gDNA.

Using immunoSEQ multiplex PCR, the repertoire was profiled, and TCRdb retains in-frame clones only, with some absent. This table holds roughly 120,000 clones, approximately 90% found once. This CDR3 contains 14 residues. V gave up 1 base and J gave up 9 bases, with 13 bases separating them. CDR1 MGHRA and CDR2 YSYEKL come from the germline V gene. The source is a woman aged 50 to 60 with acute or convalescent COVID-19. The V gene is TRBV4-1, the J gene TRBJ2-1, with D possibly being TRBD2 (6 bases). The sequencing sample was made of peripheral blood. CDR3 region: CASSQGVTRSEQFF. CDR3 bases: TGCGCCAGCAGCCAAGGAGTGACTAGGAGTGAGCAGTTCTTC.